The TCR beta chain under discussion was sequenced for a study of T cells after yellow fever vaccination. TCRdb recomputed calls from the 5' RACE reads with MiXCR, one row per CDR3 protein. The table includes 250,000 to 300,000 distinct CDR3 sequences, approximately 5.2% detected once. For this clonotype: The antigen is unknown.

V was pared by 6 bases and J by 10 bases, with 18 bases between. This CDR3 has 12 residues. Germline CDR1 is SQVTM and CDR2 is ANQGSEA. Points from the study as a whole: Boosting was followed by the reappearance of most primary-vaccination clones (around 96% CD4, about 89% CD8).

This specimen consisted of CD4+ T cells sorted from PBMCs, obtained on the day of the yellow fever booster vaccination. This clonotype was sampled from a man aged 18 to 29 who received the YFV17D yellow fever vaccine. The chain is built from TRBV29-1 and TRBJ1-1, with D possibly being TRBD1 (5 bases). The CDR3 is CSVVWGGPGAFF. CDR3 DNA sequence: TGCAGCGTGGTGTGGGGCGGGCCCGGAGCTTTCTTT.